This T cell receptor (beta chain) comes out of a study of blood T cell repertoires in COVID-19 (dated by TCRdb to about 2020). A note on the overall study: The collaborator samples originated in the United States, Italy and Spain and spanned the acute and convalescent phases of COVID-19. The prospective study material was composed of cDNA or gDNA derived from T cells, B-cell-depleted T cells, or PBMCs. Deeply sampled blood TCRbeta repertoires from subjects exposed to, actively infected with, or recovered from COVID-19 were included in the dataset. The repertoires were made available in a free public database intended to serve as a resource for research on the immune response to SARS-CoV-2. Samples were obtained from the ongoing ImmuneRACE study (first 160 participants) and from about 1,300 subjects provided by 6 global collaborators. Sample metadata almost always included a de-identified subject ID, COVID-19 status, age in years and sex. HLA class I and class II types, where available, came from metadata supplied by the sample provider rather than from assay-based typing. Study-level results and caveats: The amount of clinical and demographic metadata varied by source and participant and was provided uncurated.

Per the germline V gene (reference sequence), LGHDT is the CDR1 and YNNKEL is the CDR2. The germline V end is reduced by 4 bases and the J end by 5 bases; junction bases left unmatched: 10. Its CDR3 holds 15 amino acids, cysteine through phenylalanine. Of the read, only the CDR3 DNA is kept; its 45 bases are in frame from base 1. TCRbeta CDR3 regions were amplified from genomic DNA by means of the immunoSEQ Assay, a bias-controlled multiplex PCR. In the paper's pipeline: The number of nucleated cells in each sample was estimated from the amplification of reference gene primers within the assay. Sequence reads were collapsed and filtered to measure the absolute abundance of every unique TCRbeta CDR3 rearrangement. For each sample, productive Simpson clonality was calculated as the square root of Simpson's diversity index across productive rearrangements. Entries here come from immuneACCESS through TCRdb and include only in-frame sequences with V and J called. Some clones fail to appear in such tables; in the studies checked, an unresolved V gene covers under half of the shortfall, and the cause of the remainder is unknown. V, J and clone size derive from that table, while D and trimming were established from the DNA sequence. The table for this sample lists 100,000 to 120,000 clones; 88% of them were counted only once. Under 2.5% of the sample lies in the top ten.

Each collaborating institution followed its own protocols to collect whole blood in K2EDTA tubes. For TCRbeta analysis, collaborators shipped samples as frozen whole blood, isolated PBMCs, or DNA extracted from either of those sample types. Regarding this clone: The clone's antigen remains unknown. No much larger clonotype is one base removed from it; base qualities were not supplied.

This receptor was taken from a human donor in a cohort sampled during active COVID-19. The sequenced material came from peripheral blood. The chain is assembled from TRBV3-1 (or the pseudogene TRBV3-2) and TRBJ1-1, and 7 junction bases match TRBD1. The nucleotide sequence reads as follows: TGTGCCAGCAGCCCGACAGGGTTCTCGGGGACTGAAGCTTTCTTT. This encodes CASSPTGFSGTEAFF.